This T cell receptor beta chain was captured by sequencing in a study of blood T cell repertoires in COVID-19. This CDR3 has 13 residues. Trimming took off 4 bases at V and 3 bases at J, with 10 bases between the two ends. CDR1 and CDR2 (germline): SGHTS, YDEGEE. This clone appeared a single time. Data came from immunoSEQ multiplex PCR; TCRdb stores just in-frame clones and leaves some out. The table shows 100,000 or so clones, with more than 85% occurring only once. The sequenced material came from peripheral blood. The TCR was taken from a man aged 55 to 70 with acute or convalescent COVID-19. This chain connects TRBV5-8 to TRBJ1-2; D not certain. The CDR3 region is CASSRGPDYGYTF. DNA for the CDR3: TGTGCCAGCAGCCGAGGCCCTGACTATGGCTACACCTTC.